The 26 T cell receptor beta chains presented below share a single source sample, sequenced in a study of control samples from healthy donors and cancer patients. The data were produced by immunoSEQ multiplex PCR, yet TCRdb's version contains in-frame clones alone and is incomplete. The sample contains 65,000 to 85,000 clones, around 90% of which appear only once. Input material: PBMCs. These TCRs come from a woman in her 50s with colorectal cancer.

In this sample, this clone turned up once. The gene calls are TRBV4-3 and TRBJ2-5; 13 nucleotides line up with TRBD2. The CDR3 consists of 17 residues. The junction had 6 bases not matched to a gene; V was cut back by 1 base and J by 4 bases. Germline loops: CDR1 LGHNA, CDR2 YSLEER. CDR3 region: CASSQGGGLAGRETQYF. In DNA, the CDR3 is TGCGCCAGCAGCCAAGGCGGGGGACTAGCGGGGAGAGAGACCCAGTACTTC.

The chain links TRBV5-4 to TRBJ2-5, with 11 positions matching TRBD2. The CDR3 has 15 amino acids. V gave up 5 bases and J gave up 3 bases; unmatched junction bases: 6. Germline V gene data show CDR1 as SGHNT and CDR2 as YYREEE (reference sequence). CDR3 in DNA: TGTGCCAGCAGTCTTAGCGGGGGGGCAAAAGAGACCCAGTACTTC. Translation gives CASSLSGGAKETQYF.

The rearrangement uses TRBV10-2 and TRBJ2-1, with 10 bases aligning to TRBD2. Trimming at V came to 2 bases and at J to 15 bases, leaving 4 bases not matched to a gene. Germline V gene data show CDR1 as WSHSY and CDR2 as SAAADI. This CDR3 contains 12 residues. The CDR3, as DNA: TGCGCCAGCAGTGAGACCCAGCGGGGGGGGTTCTTC. This sequence encodes CASSETQRGGFF.

This chain uses TRBV7-2 with TRBJ2-3, with a tentative D call TRBD1 (6 bases). Germline-derived CDR1 and CDR2 are SGHTA and FQGNSA. This CDR3 is built from 15 residues. The germline V and J ends were trimmed by 2 bases and 1 base, with 10 bases remaining between them. CDR3 amino acids: CASSLQGIGTDTQYF. The CDR3 DNA follows: TGTGCCAGCAGCTTACAGGGGATAGGCACAGATACGCAGTATTTT. The variable domain in full, completed from reference TRBV7-2 and TRBJ2-3, reads GAGVSQSPSNKVTEKGKDVELRCDPISGHTALYWYRQSLGQGLEFLIYFQGNSAPDKSGLPSDRFSAERTGGSVSTLTIQRTQQEDSAVYLCASSLQGIGTDTQYFGPGTRLTVL.

This clone was observed once. The V gene is TRBV6-5, the J gene TRBJ2-7; 8 nucleotides align to TRBD1. With 8 bases clipped from V and 9 bases from J, the junction kept 12 bases outside the gene matches. Germline lookup yields CDR1 MNHEY and CDR2 SVGAGI. CDR3 length equals 13 residues. The CDR3 DNA is TGTGCCAGCCGTTTTGACAGGGGTGAAGGGCAGTACGTC. It translates to CASRFDRGEGQYV.

The chain is built from TRBV24-1 and TRBJ2-6; D unclear. Trimming stripped 4 bases from V and 1 base from J, with 10 bases between. Germline lookup yields CDR1 KGHDR and CDR2 SFDVKD. The CDR3 sequence is 16 residues long. The CDR3 DNA sequence: TGTGCCACCAGTGACCCAGGTTTGTCTGGGGCCAACGTCCTGACTTTC. This gives the protein CATSDPGLSGANVLTF.

V usage is TRBV6-1 and J usage is TRBJ2-1; 8 nucleotides match TRBD1. The germline CDR1 and CDR2 sequences are MNHNS and SASEGT. CDR3 length: 15 residues. Germline trimming cut 3 bases from V and 5 bases from J; bases unmatched to any gene: 6. CDR3 loop: CASSDPGQGNNEQFF. CDR3 sequence (DNA): TGTGCCAGCAGTGACCCTGGACAGGGAAACAATGAGCAGTTCTTC.

The V call is TRBV6-2 or TRBV6-3, the J call TRBJ1-5, with D uncertain. There are 12 residues in the CDR3. Trimming took 4 bases from V and 7 from J, leaving 8 bases between them. Germline loops: CDR1 MNHEY, CDR2 SVGEGT. This CDR3 is CASSFSGQPQHF. As DNA, the CDR3 is TGTGCCAGCAGTTTTTCTGGGCAGCCCCAGCATTTT.

The chain couples TRBV19 to TRBJ1-2; D is ambiguous. CDR1 is LNHDA and CDR2 is SQIVND in the germline V gene (reference sequence). Deletions cut 5 bases from V and 4 bases from J, with 17 bases between. The CDR3 consists of 15 residues. CDR3 amino acids: CASSLPSLGSYGYTF. For the CDR3, the DNA is TGTGCCAGTAGTCTTCCTTCACTAGGGAGCTATGGCTACACCTTC.

V is TRBV6-4 and J is TRBJ2-3, with 9 positions matching TRBD2. V dropped 7 bases and J dropped 3; count of bases not matched to a gene: 5. There are 14 residues in the CDR3. Germline V gives CDR1 MRHNA, CDR2 SNTAGT. The CDR3 sequence: CASTAGGPTDTQYF. The CDR3 region has the DNA TGTGCCAGCACGGCGGGGGGGCCAACAGATACGCAGTATTTT.

The J gene is TRBJ2-5, the V gene TRBV3-1 (or the pseudogene TRBV3-2); the match to TRBD2 covers 14 bases. Germline CDR1 LGHDT, CDR2 YNNKEL (reference sequence). CDR3 size: 16 residues. The V and J ends lost 4 bases and 5 bases, in that order; junction bases with no gene match: 6. In DNA form, the CDR3 reads TGTGCCAGCAGCCTGGGACTAGCGGGGGAAGGCGAGACCCAGTACTTC. Protein sequence: CASSLGLAGEGETQYF.

The rearrangement joins TRBV2 to TRBJ1-2; D gene uncertain. The CDR3 spans 12 residues. Germline V gives CDR1 SNHLY, CDR2 FYNNEI. V was cut by 4 bases and J by 3 bases, with 6 bases left in between. The CDR3 sequence: CASSGGHYGYTF. Written as DNA, the CDR3 is TGTGCCAGCAGTGGAGGGCACTATGGCTACACCTTC. The variable domain in full, with the rest retrieved from reference TRBV2 and TRBJ1-2, is EPEVTQTPSHQVTQMGQEVILRCVPISNHLYFYWYRQILGQKVEFLVSFYNNEISEKSEIFDDQFSVERPDGSNFTLKIRSTKLEDSAMYFCASSGGHYGYTFGSGTRLTVV.

This clone was detected a few times. The rearrangement links TRBV4-3 to TRBJ1-2; 8 bases match TRBD1. The CDR3 covers 15 residues. Germline V gene data show CDR1 as LGHNA and CDR2 as YSLEER. Trimming at V came to 4 bases and at J to 4 bases, leaving 8 bases not matched to a gene. As DNA, the CDR3 is TGCGCCAGCAGCCCACAGGGACAGGCCCTCTATGGCTACACCTTC. It specifies CASSPQGQALYGYTF.

The chain has TRBV14 and TRBJ2-1; TRBD1 might be the D (6 bases). This CDR3 spans 18 amino acids. The germline gives CDR1 SGHDN, CDR2 FVKESK. The ends were cut back, 2 bases at V and 2 bases at J, with 19 bases in the middle. The CDR3 DNA reads as TGTGCCAGCAGCCAATCTCTCCAGGGGACCCCCACCTACAATGAGCAGTTCTTC. Translated: CASSQSLQGTPTYNEQFF.

The V call is TRBV28, the J call TRBJ2-7, with 9 bases identical to TRBD1. The germline V gene encodes CDR1 MDHEN and CDR2 SYDVKM. The CDR3 totals 14 residues. V shed 5 bases, J shed 2 bases, and the junction held 4 bases outside the gene matches. In DNA, the CDR3 is TGTGCCAGCAGTCGAAGGGACAGGGCCTACGAGCAGTACGTC. Translated, it gives CASSRRDRAYEQYV.

This chain links TRBV5-1 with TRBJ2-5; weak D call: TRBD2 (5 bases). The CDR3 totals 15 residues. V was clipped by 0 bases and J by 1 base, with 10 bases between them. Germline V CDR1 and CDR2: SGHRS, YFSETQ. The DNA of the CDR3 is TGCGCCAGCAGCTTGGCGGGCGGACTCCAAGAGACCCAGTACTTC. Residues: CASSLAGGLQETQYF.

This clone showed up just once. In the same sample, other DNA sequences code for this CDR3. The chain recombines TRBV30 with TRBJ1-5, with 7 bases aligning to TRBD1. This CDR3 has 13 amino acids. Trimming removed 4 bases from V and 7 bases from J; junction bases left unmatched: 7. From germline, CDR1 is GTSNPN and CDR2 SVGIG (reference sequence). CDR3 sequence (DNA): TGTGCCTGGACCGCAGGGGGAGGGCAGCCCCAGCATTTT. Translated: CAWTAGGGQPQHF. Full variable domain (missing parts from reference TRBV30 and TRBJ1-5): SQTIHQWPATLVQPVGSPLSLECTVEGTSNPNLYWYRQAAGRGLQLLFYSVGIGQISSEVPQNLSASRPQDRQFILSSKKLLLSDSGFYLCAWTAGGGQPQHFGDGTRLSIL.

The V and J genes are TRBV24-1 and TRBJ2-5; D is ambiguous. Trimming took 4 bases from V and 5 from J, leaving 10 bases between them. There are 13 residues in the CDR3. Germline V gene sequence: CDR1 KGHDR, CDR2 SFDVKD. The CDR3 loop reads CATSDASRETQYF. The CDR3 region has the DNA TGTGCCACCAGTGACGCTTCAAGGGAGACCCAGTACTTC.

The V call is TRBV12-5, the J call TRBJ2-6; D is unresolved. The V end was cut by 4 bases, the J end by 1 base, with 5 bases between. The CDR3 length is 14 residues. Per germline, CDR1 LGHNT and CDR2 FRNRAP. The CDR3 spells CASGSYSGANVLTF. The DNA for the CDR3 is TGTGCTAGTGGTTCCTATTCTGGGGCCAACGTCCTGACTTTC.

V and J are TRBV5-5 and TRBJ1-6, with 7 bases lining up with TRBD1. Germline CDR1 reads SGHKS; CDR2 reads YYEKEE (reference sequence). V was clipped by 1 base and J by 10 bases; unmatched bases: 8. The length of the CDR3 is 15 residues. CDR3 DNA: TGTGCCAGCAGCTTGAGCGACAGGGCCTTCTCACCCCTCCACTTT. Protein product: CASSLSDRAFSPLHF.

This chain links TRBV2 with TRBJ2-1, with 8 bases lining up with TRBD1. CDR1 is SNHLY, CDR2 FYNNEI, per germline. This CDR3 spans 16 amino acids. Trimming cost V 3 bases and J 4 bases; bases outside gene matches: 8. This CDR3 reads CASSESRGPAYNEQFF. CDR3 bases: TGTGCCAGCAGTGAGTCCAGGGGGCCAGCTTACAATGAGCAGTTCTTC.

This clone occurred a few times. The rearrangement links TRBV2 to TRBJ2-5; 8 bases are a match to TRBD2. V shed 7 bases, J shed 4 bases, and the junction held 11 bases outside the gene matches. The CDR3 is 15 amino acids. Germline assignment: CDR1 SNHLY and CDR2 FYNNEI. The CDR3: CASIRSGAEGETQYF. CDR3 nucleotide sequence: TGTGCCAGCATTCGTAGCGGGGCCGAGGGAGAGACCCAGTACTTC.

The V and J genes are TRBV5-4 and TRBJ1-1; unclear D gene. The V gene's germline CDR1 is SGHNT and CDR2 YYREEE (reference sequence). The CDR3 runs 14 residues. Trimming stripped 9 bases from V and 0 bases from J, with 15 bases between. In DNA, the CDR3 is TGTGCCATCCGGGGAAACACCATGAACACTGAAGCTTTCTTT. This sequence encodes CAIRGNTMNTEAFF.

The J gene is TRBJ2-7, the V gene TRBV6-5; weak D call: TRBD2 (6 bases). Deletions cut 5 bases from V and 3 bases from J, with 8 bases between. Germline values: CDR1 MNHEY, CDR2 SVGAGI. The CDR3 length is 12 residues. The CDR3 nucleotides are TGTGCCAGCAGTAGGGACTTCTACGAGCAGTACGTC. Amino acid sequence: CASSRDFYEQYV.

The gene calls are TRBV20-1 and TRBJ2-1, with D uncertain. From germline, CDR1 is DFQATT and CDR2 SNEGSKA (reference sequence). The CDR3 sequence is 10 residues long. Trimming took 6 bases from V and 9 from J, leaving 9 bases between them. CDR3 sequence (DNA): TGCAGTGCCGTACGTGGTGAGCAGTTCTTC. Translating gives CSAVRGEQFF.

The genes are TRBV12-3 or TRBV12-4 and TRBJ1-1, with unresolved D. Trimming pared 5 bases from V and 6 bases from J, leaving 13 bases between. The CDR3 spans 13 residues. In DNA, the CDR3 is TGTGCCAGCAGTCTCTCCGTGCGGGCTGAAGCTTTCTTT. Its translation is CASSLSVRAEAFF.